A single sample is the source of the 8 T cell receptor beta chains below, sequenced in a study of cytomegalovirus exposure and HLA in healthy donors. Assay: immunoSEQ multiplex PCR; the TCRdb copy retains only in-frame clones and omits some. The sample contains under 200,000 clones, roughly 89% of which appear only once. The sequenced sample was PBMCs. The receptors here all came from a man between 18 and 29 years old in good health and CMV-seropositive.

The J gene is TRBJ2-1, the V gene TRBV14; D not resolved. The germline V gene has CDR1 SGHDN and CDR2 FVKESK. This CDR3 has 14 residues. V was shortened by 0 bases and J by 3 bases, with 6 bases between the two germline ends. CDR3 sequence reads: CASSQDHGYNEQFF. For the CDR3, the DNA is TGTGCCAGCAGCCAAGATCACGGCTACAATGAGCAGTTCTTC.

CDR3 coding DNA: TGTGCCAGCAGTTACGGCGGAGCGGTTTACAATGAGCAGTTCTTC. Translating it yields CASSYGGAVYNEQFF. The chain is built from TRBV6-5 and TRBJ2-1; D possibly corresponds to TRBD2 (5 bases). The germline gives CDR1 MNHEY, CDR2 SVGAGI. The CDR3 loop spans 15 amino acids. Between the trimmed V and J ends, which lost 2 bases and 4 bases, there was a span of 12 bases.

The chain couples TRBV5-1 to TRBJ2-5; D perhaps matches TRBD2 (5 bases). V lost 5 bases and J 5 bases, leaving 13 bases between the germline ends. This CDR3 has 13 amino acids. Germline V CDR1 and CDR2: SGHRS, YFSETQ. The CDR3 DNA sequence: TGCGCCAGCAGGAGGGCTCAATTGGAGACCCAGTACTTC. Protein: CASRRAQLETQYF.

This clone was seen more than once but under ten times. V gene TRBV6-4 combines with J gene TRBJ2-1; 8 bases match TRBD1. V gave up 4 bases and J gave up 9 bases; unmatched junction bases: 11. CDR3 length equals 15 residues. The V gene's germline CDR1 is MRHNA and CDR2 SNTAGT. In nucleotides, the CDR3 is TGTGCCAGCAGTGCTCTATTTGGACAGGGAGCTGAGCAGTTCTTC. Protein sequence: CASSALFGQGAEQFF.

This chain connects TRBV10-1 to TRBJ2-5; a weak D match, TRBD1 (6 bases). The germline V gene has CDR1 WNHNN and CDR2 SYGVQD (reference sequence). This CDR3 is built from 14 residues. The germline V and J ends were trimmed by 2 bases and 2 bases, with 9 bases remaining between them. The CDR3 reads CASSERRGQETQYF. The CDR3 nucleotides read TGCGCCAGCAGTGAGCGCAGGGGACAAGAGACCCAGTACTTC.

This chain joins TRBV19 and TRBJ2-7, with TRBD1 as a possible D gene (5 bases). V was clipped by 4 bases and J by 3 bases, with 10 bases between them. The CDR3 runs 13 residues. CDR1 LNHDA and CDR2 SQIVND come from the germline V gene (reference sequence). The CDR3 loop is CASSSRDSYEQYF. CDR3 in DNA: TGTGCCAGTAGTAGCCGAGACAGCTACGAGCAGTACTTC.

The chain is built from TRBV6-5 and TRBJ2-5; 8 bases map to TRBD1. The CDR3 length is 16 residues. V gave up 4 bases and J gave up 2 bases; unmatched junction bases: 9. Germline V gives CDR1 MNHEY, CDR2 SVGAGI. The CDR3 loop is CASSLNTGTGQETQYF. CDR3 bases: TGTGCCAGCAGTTTAAACACCGGGACAGGTCAAGAGACCCAGTACTTC.

The chain employs TRBV30 and TRBJ2-1, with D possibly TRBD1 on 5 matching bases. The CDR3 runs 13 residues. Germline V gene lookup returns CDR1 GTSNPN and CDR2 SVGIG (reference sequence). V dropped 2 bases and J dropped 7 bases, with 12 bases sitting between them. CDR3 nucleotides: TGTGCCTGGAGTATTCGACAGACTAATGAGCAGTTCTTC. As protein: CAWSIRQTNEQFF.